This entry lists 11 T cell receptor beta chains sequenced from one sample in a study of CD8 T cells in Susac syndrome. Random hexamers were used to reverse transcribe an amount of roughly 0.5 to 1 ug RNA. TCRdb analysed the immunoSEQ multiplex PCR reads with MiXCR anew, one entry per CDR3 protein. The sample consists of under 250,000 distinct CDR3 sequences, around 95% of them appearing once. Sequencing was carried out using CD4+ T cells from PBMCs. These receptors were obtained from a human donor with multiple sclerosis.

The chain links TRBV5-1 to TRBJ1-6; D ambiguous. The CDR3 sequence is 15 residues long. Germline V lookup: CDR1 SGHRS, CDR2 YFSETQ. V was cut by 0 bases and J by 7 bases, with 11 bases left in between. CDR3 sequence reads: CASSLVGVENSPLHF. The CDR3 DNA reads TGCGCCAGCAGCTTGGTTGGGGTGGAGAATTCACCCCTCCACTTT.

The chain joins TRBV7-8 to TRBJ1-1, with 7 bases that match TRBD1. Germline assignment: CDR1 SGHVS and CDR2 FQNEAQ. The CDR3 sequence is 15 residues long. With 5 bases clipped from V and 0 bases from J, the junction kept 6 bases outside the gene matches. CDR3 sequence: CASSLRGNMNTEAFF. In DNA form, the CDR3 reads TGTGCCAGCAGCCTCAGGGGGAACATGAACACTGAAGCTTTCTTT.

The J gene is TRBJ1-6, the V gene TRBV9; TRBD1 aligns across 7 bases. Germline CDR1 is SGDLS and CDR2 is YYNGEE. The ends lost 2 bases at V and 6 bases at J; junction bases unmatched: 5. CDR3 length: 15 residues. The CDR3 DNA reads as TGTGCCAGCAGCGTGGGGGGACAGACTAATTCACCCCTCCACTTT. This sequence encodes CASSVGGQTNSPLHF.

The chain uses TRBV10-3 and TRBJ2-1, with D perhaps being TRBD1 or TRBD2 (6 bases each). The CDR3 contains 15 residues. Germline loops: CDR1 ENHRY, CDR2 SYGVKD. Deletions cut 5 bases from V and 0 bases from J, with 11 bases between. CDR3 coding DNA: TGTGCCATCAGTCAGGAGGGGGACTCCTACAATGAGCAGTTCTTC. This gives the protein CAISQEGDSYNEQFF.

The V call is TRBV12-3 or TRBV12-4, the J call TRBJ1-5, with a possible D match to TRBD1 (6 bases). V lost 6 bases, J lost 0 bases, and 12 bases lay in between. This CDR3 region has 15 residues. The CDR3 reads CASRGGGYSNQPQHF. The DNA for the CDR3 is TGTGCCAGCAGGGGAGGGGGGTATAGCAATCAGCCCCAGCATTTT.

The count of this clonotype is one. This chain links TRBV9 with TRBJ2-2; tentatively, D is TRBD2 (6 bases). The CDR3 extends over 15 amino acids. The V end was cut by 3 bases, the J end by 7 bases, with 16 bases between. Per the germline V gene, CDR1 is SGDLS and CDR2 is YYNGEE. In nucleotides, the CDR3 is TGTGCCAGCAGCGCCCAACTAGCTGTGGGCGGGGAGCTGTTTTTT. Translation: CASSAQLAVGGELFF. Complete variable domain (other parts from reference TRBV9 and TRBJ2-2): DSGVTQTPKHLITATGQRVTLRCSPRSGDLSVYWYQQSLDQGLQFLIQYYNGEERAKGNILERFSAQQFPDLHSELNLSSLELGDSALYFCASSAQLAVGGELFFGEGSRLTVL.

With respect to this clonotype: Sequence at one end of the junction differs from germline and may be a read error. The chain carries TRBV9 and TRBJ2-3; TRBD2 matches at 8 bases. Germline CDR1 reads SGDLS; CDR2 reads YYNGEE. This CDR3 comprises 15 residues. Here the CDR3 DNA reads TGTGCCAGCAGCCAAGGACTAGCAAAGGGAGATGCGCAGTATTTT. As protein: CASSQGLAKGDAQYF.

The V and J genes are TRBV7-9 and TRBJ2-5, with D perhaps TRBD1 (5 bases). Germline V gene sequence: CDR1 SEHNR, CDR2 FQNEAQ (reference sequence). The CDR3 extends over 15 amino acids. Trimming stripped 1 base from V and 4 bases from J, with 13 bases between. CDR3: CASSLGQSETETQYF. CDR3 DNA sequence: TGTGCCAGCAGCTTAGGACAGTCGGAGACAGAGACCCAGTACTTC.

With respect to this clonotype: The junction does not match germline at one end; this may be a read error. The V and J genes are TRBV7-7 and TRBJ2-1, with 7 bases lining up with TRBD2. The CDR3 has 13 residues. Germline V lookup: CDR1 SSHAT, CDR2 FNYEAQ (reference sequence). The CDR3 DNA follows: TGTGCTAGCAGCCGGGGACTACCCGATGAGCAGTTCTTC. The encoded protein is CASSRGLPDEQFF.

This chain links TRBV25-1 with TRBJ2-1, with 14 nucleotides matching TRBD2. V shed 8 bases and J 9 bases; nucleotides not matched to a gene: 6. Germline CDR1 and CDR2: MGHDK and SYGVNS. This CDR3 comprises 14 residues. The CDR3 DNA reads TGTGCCAGCCAGACTAGCGGGGGGGCATTTGAGCAGTTCTTC. It translates to CASQTSGGAFEQFF. The full variable domain, its missing parts supplied by reference TRBV25-1 and TRBJ2-1, is EADIYQTPRYLVIGTGKKITLECSQTMGHDKMYWYQQDPGMELHLIHYSYGVNSTEKGDLSSESTVSRIRTEHFPLTLESARPSHTSQYLCASQTSGGAFEQFFGPGTRLTVL.

This sequence joins TRBV10-3 and TRBJ2-3, with D possibly being TRBD1 (5 bases). Trimming cost V 0 bases and J 3 bases, with 7 bases left between them. Germline V gives CDR1 ENHRY, CDR2 SYGVKD. This CDR3 has 14 amino acids. CDR3 bases: TGTGCCATCAGTGAGTCTCAGGGAACAGATACGCAGTATTTT. It is translated as CAISESQGTDTQYF.